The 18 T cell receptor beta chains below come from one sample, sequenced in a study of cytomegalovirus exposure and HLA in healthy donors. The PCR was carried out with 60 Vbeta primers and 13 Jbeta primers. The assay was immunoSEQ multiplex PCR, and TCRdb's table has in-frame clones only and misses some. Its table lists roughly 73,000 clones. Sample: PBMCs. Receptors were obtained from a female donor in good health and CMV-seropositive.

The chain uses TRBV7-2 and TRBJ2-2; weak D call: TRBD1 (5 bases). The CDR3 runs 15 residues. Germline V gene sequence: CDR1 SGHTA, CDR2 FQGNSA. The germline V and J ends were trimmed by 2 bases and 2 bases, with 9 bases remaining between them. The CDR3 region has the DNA TGTGCCAGCAGCTTAACGGACACTAACACCGGGGAGCTGTTTTTT. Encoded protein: CASSLTDTNTGELFF.

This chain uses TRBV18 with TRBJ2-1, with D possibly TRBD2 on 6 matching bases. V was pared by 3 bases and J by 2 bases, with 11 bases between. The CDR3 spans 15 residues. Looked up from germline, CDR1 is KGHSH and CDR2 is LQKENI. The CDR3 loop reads CASSPPGLAYNEQFF. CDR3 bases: TGTGCCAGCTCACCTCCGGGACTTGCCTACAATGAGCAGTTCTTC.

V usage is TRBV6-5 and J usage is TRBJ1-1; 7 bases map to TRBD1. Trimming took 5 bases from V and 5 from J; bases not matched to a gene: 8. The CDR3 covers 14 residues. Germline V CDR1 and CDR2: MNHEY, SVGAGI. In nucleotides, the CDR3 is TGTGCCAGCAGTCTAAGGGCAGGGGGTACTGAAGCTTTCTTT. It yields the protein CASSLRAGGTEAFF.

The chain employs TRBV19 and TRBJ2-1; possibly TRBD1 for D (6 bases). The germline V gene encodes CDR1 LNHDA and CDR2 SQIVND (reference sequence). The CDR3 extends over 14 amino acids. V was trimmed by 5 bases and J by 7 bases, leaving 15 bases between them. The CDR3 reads CASSLGQGLNEQFF. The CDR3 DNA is TGTGCCAGTAGTTTGGGACAAGGGTTGAATGAGCAGTTCTTC.

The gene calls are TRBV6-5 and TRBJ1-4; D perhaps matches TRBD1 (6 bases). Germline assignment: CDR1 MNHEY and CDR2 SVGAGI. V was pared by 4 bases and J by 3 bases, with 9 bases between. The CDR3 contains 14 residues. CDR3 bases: TGTGCCAGCAGTTCCCGACAGGCTAATGAAAAACTGTTTTTT. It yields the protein CASSSRQANEKLFF.

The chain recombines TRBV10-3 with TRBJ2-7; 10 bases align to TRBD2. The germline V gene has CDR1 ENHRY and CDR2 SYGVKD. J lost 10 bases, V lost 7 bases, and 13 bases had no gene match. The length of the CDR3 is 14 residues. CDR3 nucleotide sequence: TGTGCCATCAAGGGGGGAGCGGGGGGGCCGGGACAGTACTTC. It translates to CAIKGGAGGPGQYF.

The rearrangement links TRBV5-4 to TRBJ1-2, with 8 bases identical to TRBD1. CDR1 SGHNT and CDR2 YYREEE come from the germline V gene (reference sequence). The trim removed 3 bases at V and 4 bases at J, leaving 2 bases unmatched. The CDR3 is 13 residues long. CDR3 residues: CASSYDRGYGYTF. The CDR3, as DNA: TGTGCCAGCAGCTATGACAGGGGCTATGGCTACACCTTC. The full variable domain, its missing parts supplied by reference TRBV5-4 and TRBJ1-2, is ETGVTQSPTHLIKTRGQQVTLRCSSQSGHNTVSWYQQALGQGPQFIFQYYREEENGRGNFPPRFSGLQFPNYSSELNVNALELDDSALYLCASSYDRGYGYTFGSGTRLTVV.

CDR3 in amino acids: CASSLATASGNTIYF. CDR3 nucleotides: TGTGCCAGCAGCTTAGCGACAGCTTCTGGAAACACCATATATTTT. The chain links TRBV7-6 to TRBJ1-3; D may be TRBD1 (5 bases). The germline CDR1 and CDR2 sequences are SGHVS and FNYEAQ. The CDR3 sequence is 15 residues long. V was cut by 0 bases and J by 1 base, with 7 bases left in between.

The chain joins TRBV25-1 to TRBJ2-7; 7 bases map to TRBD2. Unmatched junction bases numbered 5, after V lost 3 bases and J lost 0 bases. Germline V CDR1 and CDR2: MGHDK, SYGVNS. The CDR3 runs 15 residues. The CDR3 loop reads CASSEQAGPSYEQYF. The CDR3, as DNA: TGTGCCAGCAGTGAGCAAGCGGGACCCTCCTACGAGCAGTACTTC.

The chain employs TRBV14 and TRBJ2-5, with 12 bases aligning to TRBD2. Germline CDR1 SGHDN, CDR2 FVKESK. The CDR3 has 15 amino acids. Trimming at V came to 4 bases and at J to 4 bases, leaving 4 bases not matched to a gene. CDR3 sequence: CASSPTSGRRETQYF. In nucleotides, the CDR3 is TGTGCCAGCAGCCCAACTAGCGGGAGGAGAGAGACCCAGTACTTC.

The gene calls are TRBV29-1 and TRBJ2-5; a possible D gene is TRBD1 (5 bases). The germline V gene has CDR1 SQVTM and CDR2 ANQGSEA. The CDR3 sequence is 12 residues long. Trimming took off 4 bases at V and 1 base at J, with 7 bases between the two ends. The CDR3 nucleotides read TGCAGCGTTGGCAGGGCCCAAGAGACCCAGTACTTC. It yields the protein CSVGRAQETQYF.

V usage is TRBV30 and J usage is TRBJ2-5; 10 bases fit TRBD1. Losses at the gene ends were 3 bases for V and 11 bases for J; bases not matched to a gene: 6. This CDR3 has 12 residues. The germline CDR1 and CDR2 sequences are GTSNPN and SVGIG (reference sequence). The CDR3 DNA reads TGTGCCTGGAGGACAGGGGGCATGGAGCAGTACTTC. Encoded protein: CAWRTGGMEQYF.

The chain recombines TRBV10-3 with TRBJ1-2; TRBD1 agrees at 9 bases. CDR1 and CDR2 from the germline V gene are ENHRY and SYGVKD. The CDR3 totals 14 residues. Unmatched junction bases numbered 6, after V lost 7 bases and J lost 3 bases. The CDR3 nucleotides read TGTGCCATCACTACACAGGGGGCGGACTATGGCTACACCTTC. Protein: CAITTQGADYGYTF.

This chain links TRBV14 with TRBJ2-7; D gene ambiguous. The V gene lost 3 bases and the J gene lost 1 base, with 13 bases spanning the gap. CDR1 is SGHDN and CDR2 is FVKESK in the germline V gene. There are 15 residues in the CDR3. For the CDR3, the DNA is TGTGCCAGCAGCCATAAGAGATCTTCTTCCTACGAGCAGTACTTC. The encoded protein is CASSHKRSSSYEQYF.

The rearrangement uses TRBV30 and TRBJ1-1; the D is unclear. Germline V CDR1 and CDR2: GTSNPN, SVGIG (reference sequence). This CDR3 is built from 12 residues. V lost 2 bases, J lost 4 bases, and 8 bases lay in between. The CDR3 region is CAWSPGGTEAFF. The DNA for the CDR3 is TGTGCCTGGAGTCCCGGCGGCACTGAAGCTTTCTTT.

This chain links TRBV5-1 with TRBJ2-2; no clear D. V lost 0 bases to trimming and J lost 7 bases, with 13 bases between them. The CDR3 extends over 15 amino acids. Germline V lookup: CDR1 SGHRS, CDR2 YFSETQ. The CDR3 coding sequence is TGCGCCAGCAGCTTGGAGTCCGGGTTGGGCGGGGAGCTGTTTTTT. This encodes CASSLESGLGGELFF.

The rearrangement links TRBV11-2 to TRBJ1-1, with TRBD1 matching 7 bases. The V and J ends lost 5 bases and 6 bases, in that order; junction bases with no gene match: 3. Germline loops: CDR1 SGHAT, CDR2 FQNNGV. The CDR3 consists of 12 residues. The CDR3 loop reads CASSHDRAEAFF. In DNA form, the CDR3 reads TGTGCCAGCAGCCATGACAGGGCTGAAGCTTTCTTT.

DNA for the CDR3: TGCGCCAGCAGCTTGGAAGCCCACGAGCAGTACTTC. Translating it yields CASSLEAHEQYF. The chain has TRBV5-1 and TRBJ2-7; the D is unclear. With 0 bases removed from V and 5 bases from J, the gap between germline ends came to 6 bases. Germline CDR1 is SGHRS and CDR2 is YFSETQ. This CDR3 region has 12 residues.